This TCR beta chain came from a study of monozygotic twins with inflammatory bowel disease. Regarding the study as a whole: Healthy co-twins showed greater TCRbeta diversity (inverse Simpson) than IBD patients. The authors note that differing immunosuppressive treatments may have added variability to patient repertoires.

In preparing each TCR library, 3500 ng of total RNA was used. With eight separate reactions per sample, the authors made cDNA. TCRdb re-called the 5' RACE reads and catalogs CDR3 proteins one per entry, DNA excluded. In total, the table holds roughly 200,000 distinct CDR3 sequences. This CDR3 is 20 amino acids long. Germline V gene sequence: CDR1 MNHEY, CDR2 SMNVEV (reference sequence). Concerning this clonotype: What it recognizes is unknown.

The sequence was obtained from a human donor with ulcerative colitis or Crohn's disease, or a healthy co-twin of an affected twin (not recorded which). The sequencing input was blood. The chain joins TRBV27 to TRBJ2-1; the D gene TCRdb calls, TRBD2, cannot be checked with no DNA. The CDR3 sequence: CASSVTQLQAGKSSYNEQFF.